Sequencing of this T cell receptor beta chain was carried out in a study of regulatory T cells in long-lasting Graves disease. Overall study: Persistence in Graves' disease required over 5 years of antithyroid drugs plus positive TSH receptor antibodies. Overall study results and limits: Persistent disease favored TRBV28, TRBJ1-2 and TRBJ2-5. In persistent patients, shared public clonotypes (more than 2,500) outnumbered those in new patients (roughly 1,000).

The time point denotes: persistent/refractory GD, antithyroid drugs over 5 years with positive TRAb. RNA extracted from PBMCs served as the sequencing template. Building of the TCR beta libraries involved iRepertoire HTBI primers and Arm-PCR of CDR3 regions. TCRdb re-analysed the multiplex PCR reads in MiXCR, keeping a single row per CDR3 protein. Here the sample spans over 350,000 distinct CDR3 sequences, around 21% being singletons. This CDR3 has 15 residues. Trimming pared 1 base from V and 1 base from J, leaving 10 bases between. Germline assignment: CDR1 MGHDK and CDR2 SYGVNS. Remarks on this clonotype: Its cognate antigen is unknown.

This specimen was peripheral blood mononuclear cells (PBMCs), taken when the disease was refractory, from a patient treated with antithyroid drugs. The clonotype originates from a female donor with Graves disease. The chain recombines TRBV25-1 with TRBJ1-1; TRBD1 is a possible D gene (5 bases). The CDR3 DNA reads TGTGCCAGCAGTGAATCTAGCCAGGGGAACACTGAAGCTTTCTTT. This encodes CASSESSQGNTEAFF.